The 30 T cell receptor beta chains below come from one sample, sequenced in a study of blood T cell repertoires in COVID-19. The repertoire was sequenced with immunoSEQ multiplex PCR; TCRdb's copy has only in-frame clones and lacks some. The data show around 150,000 clones, 65% to 85% seen once. The sample was PBMCs or T cells enriched from blood (not recorded which). These receptors were collected from a woman aged 55 to 70 who had recovered from COVID-19.

This clone showed up just a few times. In DNA form, the CDR3 reads TGTGCCAGTAGTATAGGACTCTCCTCTGGGGCCAACGTCCTGACTTTC. This codes for CASSIGLSSGANVLTF. V gene TRBV19 combines with J gene TRBJ2-6; D gene unclear. The CDR3 is made up of 16 amino acids. V was trimmed by 1 base and J by 0 bases, leaving 7 bases between them. The germline V gene has CDR1 LNHDA and CDR2 SQIVND (reference sequence).

The count of this clone is one. V is TRBV6-2 or TRBV6-3 and J is TRBJ1-5; D may be TRBD1 (5 bases). Per germline, CDR1 MNHEY and CDR2 SVGEGT. This CDR3 region has 13 residues. V lost 5 bases and J lost 4, with 9 bases in between. This chain's CDR3 is CASSATVNQPQHF. The DNA of the CDR3 is TGTGCCAGCAGTGCGACAGTAAATCAGCCCCAGCATTTT.

This sequence joins TRBV5-1 and TRBJ2-1; 11 bases are shared with TRBD2. J lost 5 bases, V lost 0 bases, and 7 bases had no gene match. Germline values: CDR1 SGHRS, CDR2 YFSETQ. This CDR3 contains 17 residues. In nucleotides, the CDR3 is TGCGCCAGCAGCTTGGTTACTAGCGGGAGTGGGGACAATGAGCAGTTCTTC. Translation: CASSLVTSGSGDNEQFF.

This clone was picked up a small number of times. The chain joins TRBV5-4 to TRBJ2-7; D remains unclear. The CDR3 contains 14 residues. Germline V gene data show CDR1 as SGHNT and CDR2 as YYREEE (reference sequence). Trimming took 0 bases from V and 2 from J, leaving 9 bases between them. In DNA form, the CDR3 reads TGTGCCAGCAGCTTGGTAGATAACCCCTACGAGCAGTACTTC. It is translated as CASSLVDNPYEQYF. Full variable domain (rest looked up from reference TRBV5-4 and TRBJ2-7): ETGVTQSPTHLIKTRGQQVTLRCSSQSGHNTVSWYQQALGQGPQFIFQYYREEENGRGNFPPRFSGLQFPNYSSELNVNALELDDSALYLCASSLVDNPYEQYFGPGTRLTVT.

The V call is TRBV5-6, the J call TRBJ1-5, with TRBD1 as a possible D gene (6 bases). The CDR3 has 14 amino acids. V was shortened by 5 bases and J by 1 base, with 10 bases between the two germline ends. Germline V lookup: CDR1 SGHDT, CDR2 YYEEEE. Here the CDR3 DNA reads TGTGCCAGCAGTAACAGGGTGAGCAATCAGCCCCAGCATTTT. It codes for CASSNRVSNQPQHF.

The chain employs TRBV15 and TRBJ1-2; possible D gene TRBD1, 6 bases. This CDR3 has 14 amino acids. V lost 2 bases and J lost 6, with 13 bases in between. CDR1 LNHNV and CDR2 YYDKDF come from the germline V gene (reference sequence). CDR3 nucleotide sequence: TGTGCCACCAGCAGAACGACAGGTATGGATGGCTACACCTTC. This translates into CATSRTTGMDGYTF. The full variable domain, rest sourced from reference TRBV15 and TRBJ1-2, is DAMVIQNPRYQVTQFGKPVTLSCSQTLNHNVMYWYQQKSSQAPKLLFHYYDKDFNNEADTPDNFQSRRPNTSFCFLDIRSPGLGDTAMYLCATSRTTGMDGYTFGSGTRLTVV.

Here the CDR3 DNA reads TGCAGTGCTAGTATGGAGGCAGGAGGCACAGATACGCAGTATTTT. Protein: CSASMEAGGTDTQYF. This rearrangement joins TRBV20-1 to TRBJ2-3; maybe TRBD2 (5 bases). Germline V gives CDR1 DFQATT, CDR2 SNEGSKA (reference sequence). The CDR3 length is 15 residues. V lost 3 bases and J 1 base, leaving 14 bases between the germline ends.

The V call is TRBV7-9, the J call TRBJ1-1, with no clear D. This CDR3 has 9 residues. The germline gives CDR1 SEHNR, CDR2 FQNEAQ (reference sequence). The ends were cut back, 8 bases at V and 7 bases at J, with 5 bases in the middle. CDR3 region: CASGDEAFF. In nucleotides, the CDR3 is TGTGCCAGCGGAGATGAAGCTTTCTTT.

The CDR3 protein is CSAISQETQYF. As DNA, the CDR3 is TGCAGTGCTATTAGTCAAGAGACCCAGTACTTC. The gene calls are TRBV20-1 and TRBJ2-5, with D unclear. This CDR3 is built from 11 residues. Germline V gene lookup returns CDR1 DFQATT and CDR2 SNEGSKA (reference sequence). Between the trimmed V and J ends, which lost 4 bases and 2 bases, there was a span of 5 bases.

This clone was counted a few times. The gene calls are TRBV7-9 and TRBJ1-4; D perhaps matches TRBD1 (6 bases). CDR1 is SEHNR, CDR2 FQNEAQ, per germline (reference sequence). The CDR3 length is 16 residues. V was trimmed by 5 bases and J by 4 bases, leaving 17 bases between them. CDR3 sequence (DNA): TGTGCCAGCAGCAAGGCATCGGGGGGCGTTAATGAAAAACTGTTTTTT. Amino acids: CASSKASGGVNEKLFF.

This clone turned up a few times. The J gene is TRBJ1-1, the V gene TRBV6-1; the D gene is possibly TRBD1 (5 bases). With 2 bases removed from V and 1 base from J, the gap between germline ends came to 11 bases. The CDR3 contains 15 residues. Germline CDR1 is MNHNS and CDR2 is SASEGT. The CDR3 bases are TGTGCCAGCAGTGAACAGGGTGGACAGAACACTGAAGCTTTCTTT. It specifies CASSEQGGQNTEAFF.

The chain joins TRBV3-1 (or the pseudogene TRBV3-2) to TRBJ1-1; 10 nucleotides line up with TRBD1. Germline values: CDR1 LGHDT, CDR2 YNNKEL (reference sequence). J gave up 2 bases and V 4 bases, and 4 bases lay outside the gene matches. This CDR3 region has 15 residues. CDR3 sequence (DNA): TGTGCCAGCAGCCCGACAGGGGGCTTTAACACTGAAGCTTTCTTT. The encoded protein is CASSPTGGFNTEAFF.

This clone was observed a single time. V usage is TRBV20-1 and J usage is TRBJ2-7; 9 nucleotides match TRBD1. Trimming cost V 1 base and J 10 bases; bases outside gene matches: 2. The CDR3 consists of 11 residues. Germline V gene sequence: CDR1 DFQATT, CDR2 SNEGSKA (reference sequence). The CDR3 bases are TGCAGTGCTAGAGGGGACAGGGCACAGTACTTC. Residues: CSARGDRAQYF.

In the case of this clone: Other nucleotide sequences in the sample specify the same CDR3. The chain recombines TRBV11-2 with TRBJ2-7; D remains unclear. V dropped 1 base and J dropped 3 bases, with 4 bases sitting between them. CDR3 length: 12 residues. Germline CDR1 and CDR2: SGHAT and FQNNGV. The CDR3 loop reads CASSLALYEQYF. CDR3 nucleotide sequence: TGTGCCAGCAGCTTAGCTCTCTACGAGCAGTACTTC.

This sequence joins TRBV4-1 and TRBJ2-6; perhaps TRBD1 as D (6 bases). Germline values: CDR1 MGHRA, CDR2 YSYEKL. With 1 base removed from V and 0 bases from J, the gap between germline ends came to 16 bases. The CDR3 has 19 amino acids. In nucleotides, the CDR3 is TGCGCCAGCAGCCAAGGGAACAGGGTTTTCATCTCTGGGGCCAACGTCCTGACTTTC. Its protein product is CASSQGNRVFISGANVLTF.

This clone appeared a few times. The V and J genes are TRBV5-1 and TRBJ2-2; D unresolved. The V gene's germline CDR1 is SGHRS and CDR2 YFSETQ. The CDR3 runs to 14 residues. Trimming took off 3 bases at V and 6 bases at J, with 12 bases between the two ends. CDR3 amino acids: CASSYATRAGELFF. The DNA of the CDR3 is TGCGCCAGCAGCTACGCGACCCGGGCCGGGGAGCTGTTTTTT.

In its sample, this clone was seen once. This sequence joins TRBV28 and TRBJ2-7; weak D call: TRBD2 (6 bases). The CDR3 loop spans 13 amino acids. Deletions cut 5 bases from V and 7 bases from J, with 15 bases between. The germline V gene has CDR1 MDHEN and CDR2 SYDVKM. The CDR3 coding sequence is TGTGCCAGCAGTCAACCGGGTCGGGAGGAGCAGTACTTC. Translating it yields CASSQPGREEQYF.

V and J are TRBV5-1 and TRBJ1-1, with D possibly being TRBD1 (6 bases). From germline, CDR1 is SGHRS and CDR2 YFSETQ. Trimming left V 2 bases short and J 1 base short, with 12 bases between. The CDR3 runs 15 residues. The CDR3 here is CASSFQGSRNTEAFF. CDR3 in DNA: TGCGCCAGCAGCTTCCAGGGGAGCAGGAACACTGAAGCTTTCTTT.

As to this clone: The CDR3 carries no conserved terminal phenylalanine or tryptophan, so it likely arises from a read error. The limits of the CDR3 on the DNA are not certain, so only TCRdb's listed CDR3 is given. V gene TRBV2 combines with J gene TRBJ1-5; no check of the table's D call, TRBD1, against the DNA was made. Germline CDR1 SNHLY, CDR2 FYNNEI. The CDR3 has 13 amino acids, counting both end residues. CDR3 protein: CASGTGTGGSRWV.

V gene TRBV6-2 or TRBV6-3 combines with J gene TRBJ2-2; the match to TRBD1 covers 7 bases. CDR1 and CDR2 (germline): MNHEY, SVGEGT. V lost 6 bases to trimming and J lost 4 bases; unmatched junction nucleotides: 8. The CDR3 has 15 residues. The CDR3 DNA reads as TGTGCCAGCAGGTACAGGGGCACAGGCACCGGGGAGCTGTTTTTT. Amino acids: CASRYRGTGTGELFF.

The chain recombines TRBV19 with TRBJ1-5; 7 bases are a match to TRBD1. The V segment lost 5 bases and the J segment 7 bases; nucleotides outside the gene matches: 5. CDR3 size: 13 residues. Germline loops: CDR1 LNHDA, CDR2 SQIVND (reference sequence). The CDR3 reads CASSRDREQPQHF. CDR3 nucleotide sequence: TGTGCCAGTAGTCGCGACAGGGAGCAGCCCCAGCATTTT.

This chain uses TRBV19 with TRBJ1-6, with TRBD1 matching over 7 bases. Germline-derived CDR1 and CDR2 are LNHDA and SQIVND (reference sequence). V shed 6 bases and J 6 bases; nucleotides not matched to a gene: 8. The CDR3 loop spans 15 amino acids. CDR3 region: CASRDRDLGNSPLHF. CDR3 bases: TGTGCCAGTAGAGACAGGGACCTAGGTAATTCACCCCTCCACTTT.

The chain combines TRBV3-1 (or the pseudogene TRBV3-2) with TRBJ2-7, with D maybe TRBD2 (6 bases). The CDR3 extends over 12 amino acids. Germline-derived CDR1 and CDR2 are LGHDT and YNNKEL (reference sequence). V was cut by 5 bases and J by 6 bases, with 11 bases left in between. The CDR3 protein is CASSKGDFEQYF. In nucleotides, the CDR3 is TGTGCCAGCAGCAAAGGGGACTTCGAGCAGTACTTC.

The genes are TRBV27 and TRBJ2-7; D not resolved. The CDR3 covers 12 residues. Per germline, CDR1 MNHEY and CDR2 SMNVEV (reference sequence). The V and J ends lost 8 bases and 5 bases respectively, with 13 bases between them. CDR3 loop: CASGLELHEQYF. CDR3 nucleotides: TGTGCCAGCGGCCTGGAGCTGCACGAGCAGTACTTC.

This clone was seen a handful of times. The rearrangement joins TRBV28 to TRBJ1-5; no reliable D call. V lost 8 bases and J lost 5, with 10 bases in between. The CDR3 runs 12 residues. Germline V gene sequence: CDR1 MDHEN, CDR2 SYDVKM. The CDR3 nucleotides read TGTGCCAGCCGGGAGAGGTATCAGCCCCAGCATTTT. The encoded protein is CASRERYQPQHF.

This chain joins TRBV7-8 and TRBJ2-7; D is unresolved. CDR1 and CDR2 (germline): SGHVS, FQNEAQ. The V and J ends lost 5 bases and 0 bases respectively, with 8 bases between them. CDR3 length: 13 amino acids. The CDR3, as DNA: TGTGCCAGCAGCCTTGCACACTCCTACGAGCAGTACTTC. Its protein is CASSLAHSYEQYF. The entire variable domain, with the rest obtained from reference TRBV7-8 and TRBJ2-7, is as follows: GAGVSQSPRYKVAKRGQDVALRCDPISGHVSLFWYQQALGQGPEFLTYFQNEAQLDKSGLPSDRFFAERPEGSVSTLKIQRTQQEDSAVYLCASSLAHSYEQYFGPGTRLTVT.

This sequence joins TRBV11-2 and TRBJ2-2; 11 positions agree with TRBD2. V was pared by 8 bases and J by 4 bases, with 9 bases of the junction left unmatched. The germline V gene has CDR1 SGHAT and CDR2 FQNNGV. The CDR3 length is 16 residues. CDR3 in amino acids: CASGFSGGAGTGELFF. The CDR3 nucleotides are TGTGCCAGCGGATTTAGCGGGGGGGCCGGCACCGGGGAGCTGTTTTTT.

There are a few counts of this clone. The gene calls are TRBV27 and TRBJ1-2; 7 bases fit TRBD1. The CDR3 has 14 residues. V was pared by 6 bases and J by 0 bases, with 4 bases of the junction left unmatched. Germline V gene lookup returns CDR1 MNHEY and CDR2 SMNVEV (reference sequence). The CDR3, as DNA: TGTGCCAGCAGACGGACAGGCTCTAACTATGGCTACACCTTC. This codes for CASRRTGSNYGYTF.

This clone has more than one count but fewer than ten. The genes are TRBV29-1 and TRBJ1-1, with D hard to call. V lost 3 bases, J lost 0 bases, and 8 bases lay in between. Germline V CDR1 and CDR2: SQVTM, ANQGSEA. The CDR3 extends over 13 amino acids. The CDR3 loop is CSVDRSMNTEAFF. CDR3 DNA sequence: TGCAGCGTTGATCGGTCCATGAACACTGAAGCTTTCTTT.

The chain employs TRBV28 and TRBJ1-5; D ambiguous. Between the trimmed V and J ends, which lost 5 bases and 4 bases, there was a span of 9 bases. Germline V gene sequence: CDR1 MDHEN, CDR2 SYDVKM. The CDR3 runs 13 residues. The CDR3 DNA follows: TGTGCCAGCAGTCCCTCTAGGAATCAGCCCCAGCATTTT. Its protein product is CASSPSRNQPQHF.